This T cell receptor (beta chain) appears in the sequencing data of a study of control samples from healthy donors and cancer patients. The method was immunoSEQ multiplex PCR; TCRdb's version includes in-frame clones alone and lacks a portion of them. This table has around 67,000 clones, approximately 89% appearing once. This clone came up once. V lost 3 bases, J lost 11 bases, and 16 bases lay in between. The germline gives CDR1 LNHDA, CDR2 SQIVND (reference sequence). The CDR3 spans 14 residues. Source material: PBMCs. The receptor's source is a man aged 55 to 70 with colorectal cancer. V is TRBV19 and J is TRBJ1-4; D remains ambiguous. CDR3 sequence reads: CASSMMRADGKLFF. CDR3 nucleotides: TGTGCCAGTAGTATGATGAGGGCCGATGGGAAACTGTTTTTT.